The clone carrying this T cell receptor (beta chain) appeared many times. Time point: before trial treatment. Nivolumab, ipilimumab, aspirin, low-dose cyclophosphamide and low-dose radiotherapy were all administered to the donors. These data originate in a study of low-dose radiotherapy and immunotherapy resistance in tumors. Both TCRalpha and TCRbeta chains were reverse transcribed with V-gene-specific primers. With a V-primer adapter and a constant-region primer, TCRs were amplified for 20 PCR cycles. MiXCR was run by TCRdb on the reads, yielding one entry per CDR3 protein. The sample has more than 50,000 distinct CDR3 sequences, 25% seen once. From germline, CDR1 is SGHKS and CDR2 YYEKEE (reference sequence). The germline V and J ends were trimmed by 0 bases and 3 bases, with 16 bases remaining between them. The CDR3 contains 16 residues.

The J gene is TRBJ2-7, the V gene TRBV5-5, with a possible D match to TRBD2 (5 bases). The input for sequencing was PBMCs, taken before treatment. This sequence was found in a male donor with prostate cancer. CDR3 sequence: CASSLAAGPVVYEQYF. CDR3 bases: TGTGCCAGCAGCTTGGCCGCGGGCCCGGTTGTCTACGAGCAGTACTTC.